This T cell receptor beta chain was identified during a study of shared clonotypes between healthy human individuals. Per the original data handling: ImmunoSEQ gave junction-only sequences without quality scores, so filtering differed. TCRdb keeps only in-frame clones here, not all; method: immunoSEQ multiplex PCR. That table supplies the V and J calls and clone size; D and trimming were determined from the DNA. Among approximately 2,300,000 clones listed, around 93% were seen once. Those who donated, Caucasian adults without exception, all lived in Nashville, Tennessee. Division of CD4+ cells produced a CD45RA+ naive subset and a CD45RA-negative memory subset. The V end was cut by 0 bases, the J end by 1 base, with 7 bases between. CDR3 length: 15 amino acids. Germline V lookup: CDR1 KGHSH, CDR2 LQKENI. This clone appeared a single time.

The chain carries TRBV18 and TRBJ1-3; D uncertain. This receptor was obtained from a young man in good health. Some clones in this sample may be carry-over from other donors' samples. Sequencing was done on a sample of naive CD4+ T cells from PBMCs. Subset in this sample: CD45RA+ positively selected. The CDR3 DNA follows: TGTGCCAGCTCACCACCTATGCGGTCTGGAAACACCATATATTTT. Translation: CASSPPMRSGNTIYF.